The 11 T cell receptor beta chains listed next were all sequenced from one sample in a study of neurological immune-mediated disorders. One entry per CDR3 protein results from TCRdb running MiXCR on the 5' RACE reads. This repertoire shows just over 30,000 distinct CDR3 sequences, 5.5% to 6% found once; its top ten account for 2% to 2.5%. Sequencing was carried out using CD4+ T cells from blood. These receptors were collected from a woman aged 50 to 60 in good health.

This clonotype was seen at least ten times. This rearrangement joins TRBV5-1 to TRBJ2-7; 9 bases agree with TRBD2. This CDR3 has 16 residues. Germline-derived CDR1 and CDR2 are SGHRS and YFSETQ. Trimming at V came to 3 bases and at J to 2 bases, leaving 9 bases not matched to a gene. As DNA, the CDR3 is TGCGCCAGCAGCTCTAGGCGTAGCGGGGGAGCCTACGAGCAGTACTTC. Residues: CASSSRRSGGAYEQYF.

This clonotype has ten or more counts. This chain joins TRBV20-1 and TRBJ1-5; tentative D call: TRBD1 (6 bases). V dropped 2 bases and J dropped 3 bases, with 14 bases sitting between them. The germline CDR1 and CDR2 sequences are DFQATT and SNEGSKA (reference sequence). The CDR3 spans 15 residues. The CDR3 protein is CSARPTTGPNQPQHF. CDR3 coding DNA: TGCAGTGCTAGACCAACGACAGGACCCAATCAGCCCCAGCATTTT.

This clonotype occurred many times. V and J are TRBV5-1 and TRBJ2-7, with D unresolved. CDR1 and CDR2 from the germline V gene are SGHRS and YFSETQ. V was trimmed by 0 bases and J by 2 bases, leaving 3 bases between them. This CDR3 spans 12 amino acids. CDR3 coding DNA: TGCGCCAGCAGCTTGGAAGCCTACGAGCAGTACTTC. As protein: CASSLEAYEQYF.

At least ten counts were recorded for this clonotype. The V call is TRBV7-2, the J call TRBJ2-3; 8 bases match TRBD1. Germline loops: CDR1 SGHTA, CDR2 FQGNSA. This CDR3 comprises 17 residues. The V and J ends lost 4 bases and 5 bases, in that order; junction bases with no gene match: 14. CDR3 bases: TGTGCCAGCAGCTCGGGACAGGCCACCCCTGAACAAGATACGCAGTATTTT. Its translation is CASSSGQATPEQDTQYF.

This clonotype was seen repeatedly, ten times or more. The chain couples TRBV7-2 to TRBJ2-7, with 9 bases fitting TRBD2. CDR1 and CDR2 from the germline V gene are SGHTA and FQGNSA. The CDR3 totals 16 residues. Germline trimming cut 4 bases from V and 2 bases from J; bases unmatched to any gene: 9. CDR3 sequence (DNA): TGTGCCAGCAGCTCCCTAAGTAGCGGGAGTCCCTACGAGCAGTACTTC. Its translation is CASSSLSSGSPYEQYF.

Ten or more counts support this clonotype. The rearrangement uses TRBV2 and TRBJ2-7; D remains ambiguous. V lost 6 bases, J lost 6 bases, and 12 bases lay in between. The CDR3 loop spans 12 amino acids. CDR1 is SNHLY and CDR2 is FYNNEI in the germline V gene. In DNA form, the CDR3 reads TGTGCCAGCAGAGAGAACCATGGCGAGCAGTACTTC. Protein: CASRENHGEQYF. The entire variable domain, with the rest obtained from reference TRBV2 and TRBJ2-7, is as follows: EPEVTQTPSHQVTQMGQEVILRCVPISNHLYFYWYRQILGQKVEFLVSFYNNEISEKSEIFDDQFSVERPDGSNFTLKIRSTKLEDSAMYFCASRENHGEQYFGPGTRLTVT.

Many counts were recorded for this clonotype. The rearrangement links TRBV7-9 to TRBJ1-4; maybe TRBD1 (6 bases). V was shortened by 1 base and J by 7 bases, with 13 bases between the two germline ends. The CDR3 is made up of 15 amino acids. Germline-derived CDR1 and CDR2 are SEHNR and FQNEAQ (reference sequence). The CDR3 coding sequence is TGTGCCAGCAGCTTAGGGACAGCCTCTGGTGAAAAACTGTTTTTT. Amino acid sequence: CASSLGTASGEKLFF.

This clonotype was picked up many times. J is TRBJ2-2 and V is TRBV9, with 8 bases lining up with TRBD1. In germline, CDR1 is SGDLS, CDR2 YYNGEE. After removal of 3 bases from V and 6 bases from J, the junction contained 7 bases not matched to a gene. CDR3 length: 15 residues. The CDR3 here is CASSDGQGLAGELFF. CDR3 in DNA: TGTGCCAGCAGCGACGGACAGGGCCTGGCCGGGGAGCTGTTTTTT.

This clonotype was counted at least ten times. The chain carries TRBV3-1 and TRBJ2-7; 9 positions agree with TRBD2. V shed 3 bases and J 11 bases; nucleotides not matched to a gene: 8. The V gene's germline CDR1 is LGHDT and CDR2 YNNKEL (reference sequence). This CDR3 has 13 residues. CDR3 amino acids: CASSHASTSGEYF. The CDR3 coding sequence is TGTGCCAGCAGCCACGCGTCGACTAGCGGAGAGTACTTC.

Many counts were recorded for this clonotype. V usage is TRBV11-2 and J usage is TRBJ2-4; D may be TRBD1 (6 bases). The V gene's germline CDR1 is SGHAT and CDR2 FQNNGV. V dropped 3 bases and J dropped 2 bases, with 20 bases sitting between them. This CDR3 has 18 amino acids. The CDR3 DNA reads as TGTGCCAGCAGCTTCCTAGCTCCGGAGAGGGGGACCAAAAACATTCAGTACTTC. Amino acid sequence: CASSFLAPERGTKNIQYF.

This clonotype was found many times. This chain joins TRBV5-1 and TRBJ2-3, with D perhaps TRBD2 (5 bases). Germline-derived CDR1 and CDR2 are SGHRS and YFSETQ. This CDR3 has 16 residues. The V end lost 1 base, the J end lost 4 bases, and 16 bases lay between the germline ends. DNA for the CDR3: TGCGCCAGCAGCTTGCTAGGCCGGGGTGGCGCAGATACGCAGTATTTT. This sequence encodes CASSLLGRGGADTQYF.